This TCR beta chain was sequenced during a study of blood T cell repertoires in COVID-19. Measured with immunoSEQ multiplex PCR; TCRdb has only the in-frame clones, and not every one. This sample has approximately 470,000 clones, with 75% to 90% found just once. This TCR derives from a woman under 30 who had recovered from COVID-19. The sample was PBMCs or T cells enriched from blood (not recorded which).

The CDR3 DNA follows: TGTGCCAGCAGTTACGGCAGGTTGGGCTATGGCTACACCTTC. Its protein product is CASSYGRLGYGYTF. The chain carries TRBV6-5 and TRBJ1-2; D gene uncertain. Germline V gene data show CDR1 as MNHEY and CDR2 as SVGAGI. The V end was cut by 2 bases, the J end by 4 bases, with 11 bases between. The CDR3 has 14 residues.